Listed below are T cell receptor beta chains from one sample, sequenced in a study of T cells after yellow fever vaccination. Each CDR3 protein gets one entry after TCRdb re-called the 5' RACE reads with MiXCR. The table has 80,000 to 100,000 distinct CDR3 sequences, 5.8% seen once; the top ten hold about 40%. Sample: CD8+ T cells sorted from PBMCs, taken 10 days after the yellow fever booster vaccination. These receptors originate from a man between 18 and 35 years old who received the YFV17D yellow fever vaccine. Each CDR3 is given with its conserved first and last residue. The order of the fields is D gene, clone size, V gene, J gene, CDR3 protein, CDR3 DNA. D genes are given only for firm matches. Rows give clone size only sometimes, using once, few, many, or a class for an expanded clone.

D: TRBD1; size: .; V: TRBV7-9; J: TRBJ2-3; CDR3: CASSQAETGSTDTQYF; DNA: TGTGCCAGCAGCCAAGCTGAGACAGGGAGCACAGATACGCAGTATTTT
D: .; size: .; V: TRBV7-8; J: TRBJ2-2; CDR3: CASSLPVAGELFF; DNA: TGTGCCAGCAGCCTACCGGTAGCCGGGGAGCTGTTTTTT
D: .; size: few; V: TRBV12-3/TRBV12-4; J: TRBJ2-5; CDR3: CASSLAVTMGETQYF; DNA: TGTGCCAGCAGTTTAGCCGTGACTATGGGAGAGACCCAGTACTTC
D: .; size: .; V: TRBV7-9; J: TRBJ1-3; CDR3: CASSLLDMASGNTIYF; DNA: TGTGCCAGCAGCTTGTTGGACATGGCGTCTGGAAACACCATATATTTT
D: .; size: .; V: TRBV29-1; J: TRBJ1-1; CDR3: CSVADGSTEAFF; DNA: TGCAGCGTTGCGGATGGGAGCACTGAAGCTTTCTTT
D: TRBD2; size: .; V: TRBV30; J: TRBJ2-1; CDR3: CAWSVRRLAGEQFF; DNA: TGTGCCTGGAGTGTACGACGACTAGCGGGGGAGCAGTTCTTC
D: .; size: few; V: TRBV19; J: TRBJ2-3; CDR3: CAIGTGGADTQYF; DNA: TGTGCCATCGGGACGGGGGGCGCAGATACGCAGTATTTT
D: .; size: few; V: TRBV28; J: TRBJ2-4; CDR3: CASSPRQGSKNIQYF; DNA: TGTGCCAGCAGCCCCCGTCAGGGATCCAAAAACATTCAGTACTTC
D: .; size: many; V: TRBV6-1; J: TRBJ2-5; CDR3: CASSEYRNQETQYF; DNA: TGTGCCAGCAGTGAATACCGAAATCAAGAGACCCAGTACTTC
D: .; size: .; V: TRBV6-5; J: TRBJ2-3; CDR3: CASSYSQRPDTQYF; DNA: TGTGCCAGCAGTTACTCGCAACGGCCAGATACGCAGTATTTT
D: .; size: many; V: TRBV6-4; J: TRBJ1-2; CDR3: CASSDYRGGYTF; DNA: TGTGCCAGCAGTGATTATAGAGGAGGCTACACCTTC
D: TRBD1; size: .; V: TRBV12-3/TRBV12-4; J: TRBJ1-2; CDR3: CASSGGLGRGYGYTF; DNA: TGTGCCAGCAGCGGCGGGCTGGGCAGGGGGTACGGCTACACCTTC
D: .; size: .; V: TRBV5-4; J: TRBJ2-3; CDR3: CASRGSGTSSTDTQYF; DNA: TGTGCCAGCAGGGGTAGCGGAACATCTAGCACAGATACGCAGTATTTT
D: .; size: .; V: TRBV6-2/TRBV6-3; J: TRBJ2-1; CDR3: CASSYRQGGLNEQFF; DNA: TGTGCCAGCAGTTACCGCCAGGGGGGCCTCAATGAGCAGTTCTTC
D: .; size: .; V: TRBV12-3/TRBV12-4; J: TRBJ2-5; CDR3: CASSLANRETQYF; DNA: TGTGCCAGCAGTTTAGCTAACCGAGAGACCCAGTACTTC
D: TRBD2; size: .; V: TRBV27; J: TRBJ2-1; CDR3: CASGMGLAVGEQFF; DNA: TGTGCCAGCGGGATGGGACTAGCGGTGGGGGAGCAGTTCTTC
D: .; size: few; V: TRBV10-3; J: TRBJ2-5; CDR3: CAIRGVGSQETQYF; DNA: TGTGCCATCAGGGGAGTTGGGTCCCAAGAGACCCAGTACTTC
D: TRBD1; size: many; V: TRBV27; J: TRBJ2-7; CDR3: CASSFGQGNSYEQYF; DNA: TGTGCCAGCAGTTTTGGACAGGGCAATTCCTACGAGCAGTACTTC
D: .; size: .; V: TRBV6-5; J: TRBJ2-5; CDR3: CASSLQGSGETQYF; DNA: TGTGCCAGCAGTTTACAGGGTTCGGGAGAGACCCAGTACTTC
D: TRBD2; size: .; V: TRBV15; J: TRBJ2-1; CDR3: CATSAYLAGFRNEQFF; DNA: TGTGCCACCAGCGCATACCTAGCGGGGTTCCGGAATGAGCAGTTCTTC
D: .; size: few; V: TRBV4-2; J: TRBJ2-5; CDR3: CASSQEGTATQYF; DNA: TGTGCCAGCAGCCAAGAGGGAACCGCGACCCAGTACTTC
D: TRBD2; size: many; V: TRBV6-2/TRBV6-3; J: TRBJ2-7; CDR3: CASSSPRTSGVGYEQYF; DNA: TGTGCCAGCAGTTCCCCCCGGACTAGCGGTGTAGGCTACGAGCAGTACTTC
D: .; size: .; V: TRBV27; J: TRBJ1-5; CDR3: CASSAGASNQPQHF; DNA: TGTGCCAGCAGTGCAGGAGCTTCGAATCAGCCCCAGCATTTT
D: .; size: .; V: TRBV5-1; J: TRBJ2-3; CDR3: CASSSYGQSTDTQYF; DNA: TGCGCCAGCAGCTCCTACGGACAGTCAACAGATACGCAGTATTTT
D: TRBD1; size: .; V: TRBV11-2; J: TRBJ2-5; CDR3: CASSLGTGGMETQYF; DNA: TGTGCCAGCAGCTTAGGGACAGGGGGCATGGAGACCCAGTACTTC
D: TRBD2; size: few; V: TRBV25-1; J: TRBJ2-4; CDR3: CASSEWASGGAAAKNIQYF; DNA: TGTGCCAGCAGTGAATGGGCTAGCGGGGGGGCCGCAGCCAAAAACATTCAGTACTTC
D: .; size: many; V: TRBV6-6; J: TRBJ2-7; CDR3: CASSNGESSYEQYF; DNA: TGTGCCAGCAGTAACGGGGAGAGCTCCTACGAGCAGTACTTC
D: .; size: .; V: TRBV5-6; J: TRBJ1-1; CDR3: CASSLGRDNTEAFF; DNA: TGTGCCAGCAGCTTGGGCAGGGATAACACTGAAGCTTTCTTT
D: TRBD1; size: few; V: TRBV7-6; J: TRBJ2-3; CDR3: CASSLVSTGVGGTDTQYF; DNA: TGTGCCAGCAGCTTAGTGTCAACAGGGGTTGGGGGCACAGATACGCAGTATTTT
D: TRBD2; size: many; V: TRBV20-1; J: TRBJ2-1; CDR3: CSALGLDSYNEQFF; DNA: TGCAGTGCACTTGGACTAGACTCCTACAATGAGCAGTTCTTC
D: TRBD1; size: few; V: TRBV16; J: TRBJ2-4; CDR3: CASSQSRRQGNIQYF; DNA: TGTGCCAGCAGCCAATCCAGGAGACAGGGAAACATTCAGTACTTC
D: .; size: .; V: TRBV4-2; J: TRBJ1-6; CDR3: CASSQDGGYLHF; DNA: TGTGCCAGCAGCCAAGATGGTGGTTACCTCCACTTT
D: TRBD1; size: few; V: TRBV5-4; J: TRBJ2-5; CDR3: CASTLGQAAETQYF; DNA: TGTGCCAGCACCCTTGGACAGGCCGCGGAGACCCAGTACTTC
D: .; size: few; V: TRBV5-1; J: TRBJ1-2; CDR3: CASSLRPRDGYTF; DNA: TGCGCCAGCAGCTTGAGACCGCGGGATGGCTACACCTTC
D: .; size: many; V: TRBV5-1; J: TRBJ2-1; CDR3: CASSLGLAGEQFF; DNA: TGCGCCAGCAGCTTGGGACTCGCGGGGGAGCAGTTCTTC
D: .; size: .; V: TRBV3-1; J: TRBJ2-1; CDR3: CASSRPLGPYSYNEQFF; DNA: TGTGCCAGCAGCCGACCTCTAGGACCCTATTCCTACAATGAGCAGTTCTTC
D: TRBD2; size: many; V: TRBV4-1; J: TRBJ2-3; CDR3: CASSEDASGVTDTQYF; DNA: TGCGCCAGCAGCGAGGATGCTAGCGGAGTCACAGATACGCAGTATTTT
D: .; size: few; V: TRBV24-1; J: TRBJ2-3; CDR3: CATSARGKYTDTQYF; DNA: TGTGCCACCAGTGCCAGGGGCAAGTACACAGATACGCAGTATTTT
D: .; size: many; V: TRBV12-3/TRBV12-4; J: TRBJ1-2; CDR3: CASSPGGGHGYTF; DNA: TGTGCCAGCAGTCCTGGGGGTGGGCATGGCTACACCTTC
D: TRBD2; size: few; V: TRBV4-2; J: TRBJ2-7; CDR3: CASSLGLAAYEQYF; DNA: TGTGCCAGCAGCCTGGGACTAGCGGCCTACGAGCAGTACTTC
D: .; size: .; V: TRBV20-1; J: TRBJ2-4; CDR3: CSARQGAKNIQYF; DNA: TGCAGTGCTAGACAGGGCGCCAAAAACATTCAGTACTTC
D: .; size: many; V: TRBV7-6; J: TRBJ1-3; CDR3: CASSLLLQGSGNTIYF; DNA: TGTGCCAGCAGCTTACTTCTACAGGGCTCTGGAAACACCATATATTTT
D: TRBD1; size: .; V: TRBV6-5; J: TRBJ2-5; CDR3: CASSYFEGTAIETQYF; DNA: TGTGCCAGCAGTTACTTTGAAGGGACAGCTATTGAGACCCAGTACTTC
D: .; size: few; V: TRBV4-1; J: TRBJ2-5; CDR3: CASNPGEVYGSGETQYF; DNA: TGCGCCAGCAACCCCGGGGAAGTATACGGGAGCGGAGAGACCCAGTACTTC
D: .; size: .; V: TRBV6-5; J: TRBJ1-6; CDR3: CASSYGVRESYNSPLHF; DNA: TGTGCCAGCAGTTACGGGGTCAGGGAGAGCTATAATTCACCCCTCCACTTT
D: .; size: .; V: TRBV15; J: TRBJ1-1; CDR3: CGTSRDEGVIAFF; DNA: TGTGGCACCAGCAGAGATGAGGGGGTTATAGCTTTCTTT
D: .; size: .; V: TRBV20-1; J: TRBJ1-5; CDR3: CSARDSGDSNQPQHF; DNA: TGCAGTGCTAGAGATAGCGGGGATAGCAATCAGCCCCAGCATTTT
D: .; size: .; V: TRBV19; J: TRBJ1-5; CDR3: CASSAQGRQPQHF; DNA: TGTGCCAGTAGTGCACAGGGTAGGCAGCCCCAGCATTTT
D: .; size: few; V: TRBV25-1; J: TRBJ2-1; CDR3: CASSVGFREQFF; DNA: TGTGCCAGCAGTGTTGGGTTTAGGGAGCAGTTCTTC
D: TRBD2; size: .; V: TRBV4-1; J: TRBJ2-5; CDR3: CASSHLSGGAGGETQYF; DNA: TGCGCCAGCAGCCACCTGTCGGGGGGGGCGGGAGGAGAGACCCAGTACTTC
D: .; size: .; V: TRBV2; J: TRBJ1-1; CDR3: CASIGGFEAFF; DNA: TGTGCCAGCATCGGGGGATTTGAAGCTTTCTTT
D: .; size: .; V: TRBV5-8; J: TRBJ2-1; CDR3: CASSRGPGASSYNEQFF; DNA: TGTGCCAGCAGCAGGGGGCCGGGGGCGAGCTCCTACAATGAGCAGTTCTTC
D: .; size: few; V: TRBV4-3; J: TRBJ2-2; CDR3: CASSQDPSPTNTGELFF; DNA: TGCGCCAGCAGCCAAGATCCTAGCCCGACGAACACCGGGGAGCTGTTTTTT
D: .; size: many; V: TRBV7-6; J: TRBJ2-7; CDR3: CASSLDPGLENEQYF; DNA: TGTGCCAGCAGCTTAGATCCGGGCTTGGAGAACGAGCAGTACTTC
D: .; size: many; V: TRBV6-2/TRBV6-3; J: TRBJ2-2; CDR3: CASKGGQNTGELFF; DNA: TGTGCCAGCAAAGGGGGACAAAACACCGGGGAGCTGTTTTTT
D: .; size: .; V: TRBV12-3/TRBV12-4; J: TRBJ2-3; CDR3: CASSSGGTSGTRTDTQYF; DNA: TGTGCCAGCAGTTCTGGAGGGACTTCCGGGACTCGCACAGATACGCAGTATTTT
D: .; size: .; V: TRBV7-9; J: TRBJ1-1; CDR3: CASSGTLAGEAFF; DNA: TGTGCCAGCAGCGGGACACTGGCGGGTGAAGCTTTCTTT
D: .; size: few; V: TRBV19; J: TRBJ2-1; CDR3: CASSIEQGFYNEQFF; DNA: TGTGCCAGTAGTATCGAACAGGGCTTCTACAATGAGCAGTTCTTC
D: .; size: few; V: TRBV29-1; J: TRBJ2-1; CDR3: CSVEEGGAYNEQFF; DNA: TGCAGCGTTGAAGAAGGGGGGGCCTACAATGAGCAGTTCTTC